A selection of T cell receptor beta chains follows, all from one sample in a study of OX40 agonist ivuxolimab in advanced cancers. Sequencing was performed with immunoSEQ multiplex PCR; in TCRdb, only in-frame clones are kept and a portion is missing. This table holds 95,000 to 150,000 clones, 90% to 95% found once. Sequenced here: CD4+ or CD8+ T cells sorted from blood, sampled in a trial of the OX40 agonist ivuxolimab. The receptors were sampled from an adult with an advanced solid tumor such as melanoma, head and neck, liver or kidney cancer. CDR3s include the opening cysteine and the closing phenylalanine or tryptophan. A D gene is named only where the DNA matches it firmly.

v_gene	d_gene	j_gene	CDR3nt	CDR3aa
TRBV5-1	TRBD1	TRBJ1-1	TGCGCCAGCAGCGACATGACAGGGGCCAAGAACACTGAAGCTTTCTTT	CASSDMTGAKNTEAFF
TRBV5-6	NA	TRBJ1-2	TGTGCCAGCAGCTTGGTCGGGGGTCGGGGCTACACCTTC	CASSLVGGRGYTF
TRBV4-2	NA	TRBJ1-3	TGTGCCAGCAGCCAACGACAGTTAGGAAACACCATATATTTT	CASSQRQLGNTIYF
TRBV19	TRBD2	TRBJ2-1	TGTGCCAGTAGTACGGGACTAGCGGGCCATGAGCAGTTCTTC	CASSTGLAGHEQFF
TRBV5-1	TRBD2	TRBJ2-3	TGCGCCAGCAGCCCGACTAGCGGGGGGGAGGATACGCAGTATTTT	CASSPTSGGEDTQYF
TRBV5-5	NA	TRBJ2-7	TGTGCCAGCAGCTTGGGTCACGGAATATCCTACGAGCAGTACTTC	CASSLGHGISYEQYF
TRBV6-1	TRBD2	TRBJ2-2	TGTGCCACTCGGGGGGGACCGTACACCGGGGAGCTGTTTTTT	CATRGGPYTGELFF
TRBV6-5	NA	TRBJ2-1	TGTGCCAGCAGACTAGCCGGGGCCTACAATGAGCAGTTCTTC	CASRLAGAYNEQFF
TRBV9	NA	TRBJ2-3	TGTGCCAGCAGCGCGAGTCCCGCAGATACGCAGTATTTT	CASSASPADTQYF
TRBV6-5	NA	TRBJ1-5	TGTGCCAGCAGTTCAGACAGCGGAGGCAATCAGCCCCAGCATTTT	CASSSDSGGNQPQHF
TRBV28	NA	TRBJ2-3	NA	CASSLFGPGGEEADTQYF
TRBV7-3	NA	TRBJ2-1	TGTGCCAGCAGCCCCACCGTGGCAGCATCCTACAATGAGCAGTTCTTC	CASSPTVAASYNEQFF